The clone carrying this T cell receptor (beta chain) appeared a single time. These data are taken from a study of blood T cell repertoires in COVID-19. Study as a whole: The United States, Italy and Spain provided the acute and convalescent COVID-19 samples.

Per the germline V gene, CDR1 is LNHDA and CDR2 is SQIVND (reference sequence). The CDR3 runs to 11 residues. Deletions cut 6 bases from V and 9 bases from J, with 12 bases between. TCRdb's table, derived via immunoSEQ multiplex PCR, lists solely in-frame clones and lacks some. This table holds about 150,000 clones, 84% found once. V and J are TRBV19 and TRBJ2-7; D is unresolved. This TCR derives from a woman aged 45-65 years who had recovered from COVID-19. The source material was PBMCs or T cells enriched from blood (not recorded which). The CDR3 sequence is CASSDNLGQYF. CDR3 nucleotide sequence: TGTGCCAGTAGCGACAATTTAGGGCAGTACTTC.